This T cell receptor beta chain was recorded in a study of naive and memory T cell subsets. Four PCR rounds used nested alpha and beta constant region primers plus the SP2 primer. TCRdb called the 5' RACE reads again in MiXCR, with one record for every CDR3 protein. The table records about 48,000 distinct CDR3 sequences, approximately 4.8% of them present only once. The CDR3 is 17 amino acids. A UMI-containing oligonucleotide was joined by 3' ligation to the TCR cDNA template. At least ten counts were recorded for this clonotype. V is TRBV21-1 and J is TRBJ1-5; whether TRBD1, the table's D call, matches the DNA was not checked. TRBV21-1 is noted as a pseudogene. The clonotype was recovered from a female donor in good health. The CDR3 loop reads CASSKAGADHSNQPQHF. The CDR3 DNA reads TGTGCCAGCAGCAAAGCGGGGGCAGACCATAGCAATCAGCCCCAGCATTTT.